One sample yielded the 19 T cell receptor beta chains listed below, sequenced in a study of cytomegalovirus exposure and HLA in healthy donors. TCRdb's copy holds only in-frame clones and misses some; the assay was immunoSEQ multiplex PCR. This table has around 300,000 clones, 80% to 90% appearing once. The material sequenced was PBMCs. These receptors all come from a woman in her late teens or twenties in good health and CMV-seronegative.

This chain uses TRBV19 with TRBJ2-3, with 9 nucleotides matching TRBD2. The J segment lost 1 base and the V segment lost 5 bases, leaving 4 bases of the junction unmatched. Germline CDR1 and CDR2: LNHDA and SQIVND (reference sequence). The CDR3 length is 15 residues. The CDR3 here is CASSARLAGTDTQYF. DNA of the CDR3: TGTGCCAGTAGTGCCCGACTAGCGGGCACAGATACGCAGTATTTT. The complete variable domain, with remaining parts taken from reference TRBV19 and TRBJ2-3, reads DGGITQSPKYLFRKEGQNVTLSCEQNLNHDAMYWYRQDPGQGLRLIYYSQIVNDFQKGDIAEGYSVSREKKESFPLTVTSAQKNPTAFYLCASSARLAGTDTQYFGPGTRLTVL.

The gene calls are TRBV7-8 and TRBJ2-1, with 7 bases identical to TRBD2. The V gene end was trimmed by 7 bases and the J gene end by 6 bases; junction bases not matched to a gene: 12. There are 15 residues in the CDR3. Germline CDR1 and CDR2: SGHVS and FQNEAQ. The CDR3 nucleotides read TGTGCCAGCACGGCGGGAGCTAGTCTGGGCAATGAGCAGTTCTTC. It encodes CASTAGASLGNEQFF.

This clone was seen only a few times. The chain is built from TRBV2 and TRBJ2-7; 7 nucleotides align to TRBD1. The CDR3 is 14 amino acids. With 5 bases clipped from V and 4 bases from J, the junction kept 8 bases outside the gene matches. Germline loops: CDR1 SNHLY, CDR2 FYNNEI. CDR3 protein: CASSSLQGRYEQYF. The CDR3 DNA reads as TGTGCCAGCAGTAGTTTACAGGGGCGTTACGAGCAGTACTTC.

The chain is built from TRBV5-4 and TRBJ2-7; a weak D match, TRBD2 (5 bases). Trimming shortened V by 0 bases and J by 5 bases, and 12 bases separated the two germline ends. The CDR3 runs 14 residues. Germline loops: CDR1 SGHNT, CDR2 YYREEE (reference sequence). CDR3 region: CASSLAGGRHEQYF. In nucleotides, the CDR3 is TGTGCCAGCAGCTTGGCTGGAGGCAGACACGAGCAGTACTTC.

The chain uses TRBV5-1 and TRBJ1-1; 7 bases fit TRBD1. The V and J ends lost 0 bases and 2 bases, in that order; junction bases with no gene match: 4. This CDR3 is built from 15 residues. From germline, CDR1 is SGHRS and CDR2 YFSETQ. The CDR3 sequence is CASSLEHRGNTEAFF. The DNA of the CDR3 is TGCGCCAGCAGCTTGGAGCACAGGGGTAACACTGAAGCTTTCTTT.

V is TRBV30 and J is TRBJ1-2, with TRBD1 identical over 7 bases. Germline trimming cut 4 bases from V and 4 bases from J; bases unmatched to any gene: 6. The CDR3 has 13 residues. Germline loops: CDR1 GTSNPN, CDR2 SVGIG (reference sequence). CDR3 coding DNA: TGTGCCTGGACAAGGGGGCTAGCCTATGGCTACACCTTC. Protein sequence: CAWTRGLAYGYTF.

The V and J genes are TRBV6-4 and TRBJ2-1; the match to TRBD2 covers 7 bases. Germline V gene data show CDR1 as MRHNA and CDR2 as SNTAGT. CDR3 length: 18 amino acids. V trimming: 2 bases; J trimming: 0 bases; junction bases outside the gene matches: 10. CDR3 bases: TGTGCCAGCAGTGACGAGGGCGGGAGAGCCGCCTCCTACAATGAGCAGTTCTTC. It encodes CASSDEGGRAASYNEQFF.

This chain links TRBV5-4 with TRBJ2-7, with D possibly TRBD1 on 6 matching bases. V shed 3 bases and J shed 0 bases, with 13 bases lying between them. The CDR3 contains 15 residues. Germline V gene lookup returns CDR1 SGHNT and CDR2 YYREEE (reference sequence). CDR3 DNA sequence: TGTGCCAGCAGCTATGAGGGGGAGAGCTCCTACGAGCAGTACTTC. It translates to CASSYEGESSYEQYF.

CDR3 in DNA: TGTGCCAGCGAGTCAGGGGGACAACATCAGCCCCAGCATTTT. This sequence encodes CASESGGQHQPQHF. The chain carries TRBV28 and TRBJ1-5; 7 bases align to TRBD1. Trimming removed 8 bases from V and 5 bases from J; junction bases left unmatched: 9. The germline gives CDR1 MDHEN, CDR2 SYDVKM. The CDR3 consists of 14 residues.

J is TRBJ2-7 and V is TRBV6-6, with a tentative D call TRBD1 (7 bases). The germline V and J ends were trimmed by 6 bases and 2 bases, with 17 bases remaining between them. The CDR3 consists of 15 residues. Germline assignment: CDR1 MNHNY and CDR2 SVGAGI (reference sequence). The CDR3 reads CASSDPGRGAYEQYF. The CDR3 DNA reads TGTGCCAGCAGCGACCCCGGCAGGGGGGCCTACGAGCAGTACTTC.

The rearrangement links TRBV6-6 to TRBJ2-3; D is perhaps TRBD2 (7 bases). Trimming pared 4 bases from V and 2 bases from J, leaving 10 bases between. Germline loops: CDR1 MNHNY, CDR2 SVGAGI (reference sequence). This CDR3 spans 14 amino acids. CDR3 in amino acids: CASSSRGLTDTQYF. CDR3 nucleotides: TGTGCCAGCAGTTCGCGGGGGCTCACAGATACGCAGTATTTT.

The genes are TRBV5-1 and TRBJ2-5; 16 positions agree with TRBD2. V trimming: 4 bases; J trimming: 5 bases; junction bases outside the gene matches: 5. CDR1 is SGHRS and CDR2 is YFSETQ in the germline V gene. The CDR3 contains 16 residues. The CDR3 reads CASSAAGLAGGETQYF. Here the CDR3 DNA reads TGCGCCAGCAGCGCGGCGGGACTAGCGGGAGGGGAGACCCAGTACTTC.

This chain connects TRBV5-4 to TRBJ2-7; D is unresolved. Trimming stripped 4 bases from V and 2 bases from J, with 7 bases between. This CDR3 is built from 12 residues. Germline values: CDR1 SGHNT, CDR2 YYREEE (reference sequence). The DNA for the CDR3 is TGTGCCAGCAGCGGCAGGACCTACGAGCAGTACTTC. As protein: CASSGRTYEQYF. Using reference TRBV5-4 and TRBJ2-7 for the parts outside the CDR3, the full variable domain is ETGVTQSPTHLIKTRGQQVTLRCSSQSGHNTVSWYQQALGQGPQFIFQYYREEENGRGNFPPRFSGLQFPNYSSELNVNALELDDSALYLCASSGRTYEQYFGPGTRLTVT.

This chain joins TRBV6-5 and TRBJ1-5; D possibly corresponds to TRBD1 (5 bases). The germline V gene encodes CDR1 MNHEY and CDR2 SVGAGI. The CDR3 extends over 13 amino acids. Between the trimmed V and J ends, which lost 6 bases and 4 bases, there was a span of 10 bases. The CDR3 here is CASRRGGNQPQHF. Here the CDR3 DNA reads TGTGCCAGCAGAAGGGGCGGAAATCAGCCCCAGCATTTT.

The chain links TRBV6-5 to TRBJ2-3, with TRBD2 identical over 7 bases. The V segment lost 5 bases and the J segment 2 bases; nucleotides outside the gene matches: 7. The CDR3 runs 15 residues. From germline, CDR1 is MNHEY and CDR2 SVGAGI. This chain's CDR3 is CASSLSGLVTDTQYF. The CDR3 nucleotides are TGTGCCAGCAGTCTGAGCGGACTAGTCACAGATACGCAGTATTTT.

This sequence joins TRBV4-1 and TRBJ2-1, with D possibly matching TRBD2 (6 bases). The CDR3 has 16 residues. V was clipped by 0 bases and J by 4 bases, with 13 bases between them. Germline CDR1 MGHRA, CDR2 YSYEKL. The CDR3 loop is CASSQDGGLPYNEQFF. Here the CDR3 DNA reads TGCGCCAGCAGCCAAGATGGGGGACTTCCATACAATGAGCAGTTCTTC.

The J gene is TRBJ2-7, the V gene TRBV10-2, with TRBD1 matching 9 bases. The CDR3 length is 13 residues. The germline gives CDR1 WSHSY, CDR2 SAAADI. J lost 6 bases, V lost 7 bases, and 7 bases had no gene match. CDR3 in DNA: TGCGCCAGCAACCGGGACAGGGTATCCGAGCAGTACTTC. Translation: CASNRDRVSEQYF.

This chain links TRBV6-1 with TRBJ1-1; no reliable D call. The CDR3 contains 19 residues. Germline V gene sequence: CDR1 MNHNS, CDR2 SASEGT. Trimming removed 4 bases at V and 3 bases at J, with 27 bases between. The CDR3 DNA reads TGTGCCAGCAGTGCTGGCCGGCGGGGTAGTGGGAGGTGGGACACTGAAGCTTTCTTT. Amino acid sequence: CASSAGRRGSGRWDTEAFF.

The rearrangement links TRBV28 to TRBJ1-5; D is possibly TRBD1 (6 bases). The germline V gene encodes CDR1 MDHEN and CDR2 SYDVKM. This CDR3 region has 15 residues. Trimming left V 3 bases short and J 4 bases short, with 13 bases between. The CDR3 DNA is TGTGCCAGCAGTTTTCGGGAGGGGGGGAATCAGCCCCAGCATTTT. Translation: CASSFREGGNQPQHF.